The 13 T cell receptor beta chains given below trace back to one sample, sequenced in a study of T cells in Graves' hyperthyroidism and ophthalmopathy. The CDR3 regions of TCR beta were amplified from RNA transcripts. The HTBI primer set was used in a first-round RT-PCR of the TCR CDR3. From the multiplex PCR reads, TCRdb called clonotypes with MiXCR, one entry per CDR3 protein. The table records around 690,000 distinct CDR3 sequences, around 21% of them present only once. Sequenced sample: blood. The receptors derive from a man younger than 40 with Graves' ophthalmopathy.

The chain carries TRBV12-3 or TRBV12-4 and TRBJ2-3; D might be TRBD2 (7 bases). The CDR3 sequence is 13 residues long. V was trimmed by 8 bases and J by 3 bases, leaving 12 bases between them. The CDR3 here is CASGEGGTDTQYF. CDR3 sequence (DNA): TGTGCCAGCGGGGAGGGGGGGACAGATACGCAGTATTTT.

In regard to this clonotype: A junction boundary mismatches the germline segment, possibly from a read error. CDR3 nucleotides: TGTGCCAGCAGCCAAGAGGGGGGGACAGTAAATCAGCCCCAGCATTTT. Its translation is CASSQEGGTVNQPQHF. This chain joins TRBV5-1 and TRBJ1-5, with TRBD1 identical over 7 bases. The CDR3 length is 16 residues. Germline loops: CDR1 SGHRS, CDR2 YFSETQ. Drawing the rest from reference TRBV5-1 and TRBJ1-5, the complete variable domain is KAGVTQTPRYLIKTRGQQVTLSCSPISGHRSVSWYQQTPGQGLQFLFEYFSETQRNKGNFPGRFSGRQFSNSRSEMNVSTLELGDSALYLCASSQEGGTVNQPQHFGDGTRLSIL.

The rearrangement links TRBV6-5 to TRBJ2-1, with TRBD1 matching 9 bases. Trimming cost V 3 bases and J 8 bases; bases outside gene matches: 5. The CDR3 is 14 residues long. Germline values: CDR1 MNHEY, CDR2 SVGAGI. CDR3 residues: CASSYQQGAYEQFF. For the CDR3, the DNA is TGTGCCAGCAGTTATCAACAGGGGGCATATGAGCAGTTCTTC.

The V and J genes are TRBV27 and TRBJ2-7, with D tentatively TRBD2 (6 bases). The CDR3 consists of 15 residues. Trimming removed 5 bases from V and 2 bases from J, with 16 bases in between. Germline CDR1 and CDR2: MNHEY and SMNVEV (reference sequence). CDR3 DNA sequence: TGTGCCAGCAGTCTTTCCGGGACTCCGACCTACGAGCAGTACTTC. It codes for CASSLSGTPTYEQYF.

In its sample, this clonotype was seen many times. Written as DNA, the CDR3 is TGTGCCAGCGGGTGGACTAGCGGGGTCCTGAGTAGAAACGAGCAGTACTTC. Its protein product is CASGWTSGVLSRNEQYF. The chain employs TRBV6-2 or TRBV6-3 and TRBJ2-7; 12 bases fit TRBD2. The CDR3 is 17 residues long. Per germline, CDR1 MNHEY and CDR2 SVGEGT. J lost 5 bases, V lost 8 bases, and 16 bases had no gene match.

The CDR3 loop reads CASSWDGGGTGELFF. The CDR3 nucleotides are TGTGCCAGCAGTTGGGATGGAGGGGGAACCGGGGAGCTGTTTTTT. The chain couples TRBV12-3 or TRBV12-4 to TRBJ2-2, with D tentatively TRBD1 or TRBD2 (6 bases each). V lost 4 bases, J lost 5 bases, and 14 bases lay in between. This CDR3 is built from 15 residues.

CDR3 coding DNA: TGTGCCAGCAGGGCCGGGACAGGTTATATGGCCCAGTACTTC. This gives the protein CASRAGTGYMAQYF. The chain recombines TRBV2 with TRBJ2-5; TRBD1 agrees at 8 bases. CDR3 length: 14 amino acids. Germline trimming cut 6 bases from V and 9 bases from J; bases unmatched to any gene: 12. Germline V gives CDR1 SNHLY, CDR2 FYNNEI.

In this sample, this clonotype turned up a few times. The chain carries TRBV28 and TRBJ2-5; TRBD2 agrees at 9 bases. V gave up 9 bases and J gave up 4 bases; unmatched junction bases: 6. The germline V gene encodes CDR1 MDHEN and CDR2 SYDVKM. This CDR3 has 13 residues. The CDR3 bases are TGTGCCAGTAGGACTAGCGAAGGAGAGACCCAGTACTTC. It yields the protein CASRTSEGETQYF.

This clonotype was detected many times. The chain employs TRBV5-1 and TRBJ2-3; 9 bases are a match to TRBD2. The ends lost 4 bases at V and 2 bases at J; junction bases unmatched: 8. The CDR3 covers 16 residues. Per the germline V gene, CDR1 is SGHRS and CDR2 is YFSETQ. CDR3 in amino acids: CASSLGTSFVTDTQYF. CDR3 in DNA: TGCGCCAGCAGCCTCGGGACTAGCTTTGTCACAGATACGCAGTATTTT.

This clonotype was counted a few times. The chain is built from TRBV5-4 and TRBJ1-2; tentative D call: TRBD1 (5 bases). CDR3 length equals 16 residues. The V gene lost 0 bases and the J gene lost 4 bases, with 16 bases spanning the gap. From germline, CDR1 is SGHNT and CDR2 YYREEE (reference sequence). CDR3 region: CASSLVDRQTLYGYTF. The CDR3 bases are TGTGCCAGCAGCTTGGTTGACAGACAAACTCTCTATGGCTACACCTTC.

This CDR3 reads CASSLYAGSTDTQYF. CDR3 DNA sequence: TGTGCCAGCAGTTTATATGCAGGGAGCACAGATACGCAGTATTTT. V gene TRBV12-3 or TRBV12-4 combines with J gene TRBJ2-3, with D possibly being TRBD1 (5 bases). This CDR3 has 15 residues. V lost 2 bases and J 0 bases, leaving 9 bases between the germline ends.

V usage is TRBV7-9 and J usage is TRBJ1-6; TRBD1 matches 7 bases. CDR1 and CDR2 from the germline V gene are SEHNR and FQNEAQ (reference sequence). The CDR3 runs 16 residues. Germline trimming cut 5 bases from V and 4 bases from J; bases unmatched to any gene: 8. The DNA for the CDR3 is TGTGCCAGCAGCCCCCCCCCGGGACAGTATAATTCACCCCTCCACTTT. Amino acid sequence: CASSPPPGQYNSPLHF.

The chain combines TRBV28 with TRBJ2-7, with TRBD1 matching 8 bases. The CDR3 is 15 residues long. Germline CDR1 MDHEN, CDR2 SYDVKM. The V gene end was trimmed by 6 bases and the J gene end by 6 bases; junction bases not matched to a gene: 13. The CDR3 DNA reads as TGTGCCAGCAGAGGACAGGGACACCCGGGGCCCGAGCAGTACTTC. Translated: CASRGQGHPGPEQYF.